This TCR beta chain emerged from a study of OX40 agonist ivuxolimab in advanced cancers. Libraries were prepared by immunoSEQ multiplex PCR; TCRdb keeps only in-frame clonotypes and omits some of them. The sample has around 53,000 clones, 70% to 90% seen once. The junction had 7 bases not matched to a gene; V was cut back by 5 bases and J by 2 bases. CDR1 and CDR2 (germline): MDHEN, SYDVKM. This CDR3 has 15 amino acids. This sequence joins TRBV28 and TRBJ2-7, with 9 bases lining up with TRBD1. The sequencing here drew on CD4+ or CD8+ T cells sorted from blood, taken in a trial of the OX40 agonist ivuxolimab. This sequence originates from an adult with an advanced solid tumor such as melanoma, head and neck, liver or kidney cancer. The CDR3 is CASSRLGQGPYEQYF. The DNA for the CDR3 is TGTGCCAGCAGTCGACTGGGACAGGGACCCTACGAGCAGTACTTC. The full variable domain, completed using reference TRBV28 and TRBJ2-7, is DVKVTQSSRYLVKRTGEKVFLECVQDMDHENMFWYRQDPGLGLRLIYFSYDVKMKEKGDIPEGYSVSREKKERFSLILESASTNQTSMYLCASSRLGQGPYEQYFGPGTRLTVT.